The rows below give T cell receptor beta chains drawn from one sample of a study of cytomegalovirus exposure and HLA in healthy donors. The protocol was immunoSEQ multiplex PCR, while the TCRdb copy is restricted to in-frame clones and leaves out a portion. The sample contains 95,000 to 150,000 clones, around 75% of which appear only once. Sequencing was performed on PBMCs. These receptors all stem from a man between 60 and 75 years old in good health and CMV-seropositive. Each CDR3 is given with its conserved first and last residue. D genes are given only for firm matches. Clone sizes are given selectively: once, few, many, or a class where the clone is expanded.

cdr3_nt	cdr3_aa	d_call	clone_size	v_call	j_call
TGTGCCAGCTCACCAAGGATGCCCGGCGGAGATGAGCAGTTCTTC	CASSPRMPGGDEQFF	.	.	TRBV18	TRBJ2-1
TGCGCCAGCAGCCAATTAGGACTAGCGGGGAAAGAGACCCAGTACTTC	CASSQLGLAGKETQYF	TRBD2	.	TRBV4-1	TRBJ2-5
TGTGCCAGCAGTGAAAATGGACTACTTAGTGAAAAACTGTTTTTT	CASSENGLLSEKLFF	.	.	TRBV6-1	TRBJ1-4
TGCAGCTTGCGGGACAGGGACTACGAGCAGTACTTC	CSLRDRDYEQYF	TRBD1	.	TRBV29-1	TRBJ2-7
TGTGCCAGCAGCTCCCCCACGACAGCGAACACTGAAGCTTTCTTT	CASSSPTTANTEAFF	.	.	TRBV28	TRBJ1-1
TGTGCTAGCAGCCCTAGCGGGGGGGACAATGAGCAGTTCTTC	CASSPSGGDNEQFF	TRBD2	.	TRBV7-7	TRBJ2-1
TGTGCCAGCAGCCCCGGGACAGCTACCGGGGAGCTGTTTTTT	CASSPGTATGELFF	TRBD1	.	TRBV7-3	TRBJ2-2
TGTGCCAGCAAAGAAGGGGCTGAAGCTTTCTTT	CASKEGAEAFF	.	.	TRBV7-9	TRBJ1-1
TGCGCCAGCAGCCCGGACAGGGGGCGCGGCTATGGCTACACCTTC	CASSPDRGRGYGYTF	TRBD1	.	TRBV5-1	TRBJ1-2
TGTGCCAGCAGCTTGGACCCGGGGGCTAATGAAAAACTGTTTTTT	CASSLDPGANEKLFF	.	.	TRBV5-4	TRBJ1-4
TGTGCCAGCTCCCCGTCCTCTCCTGCAACTAATGAAAAACTGTTTTTT	CASSPSSPATNEKLFF	.	.	TRBV18	TRBJ1-4
TGTGCCAGCAGCTTGGACAGGGCTTCGTACGAGCAGTACTTC	CASSLDRASYEQYF	TRBD1	few	TRBV7-3	TRBJ2-7
TGTGCCAGCTCCCACGACACCTCCTACGAGCAGTACTTC	CASSHDTSYEQYF	.	.	TRBV18	TRBJ2-7
TGCAGTGCTAGAGACAGCTACGAGCAGTACTTC	CSARDSYEQYF	.	.	TRBV20-1	TRBJ2-7
TGTGCCAGCAGCTTGGGGGGGCTCGGCAACACCATATATTTT	CASSLGGLGNTIYF	.	.	TRBV7-9	TRBJ1-3
TGTGCCAGCAGCGCCCGGGTCTTCAATCAGCCCCAGCATTTT	CASSARVFNQPQHF	.	.	TRBV9	TRBJ1-5
TGTGCCAGCAGTTTACCGACCTCCGGGACAGCAACCTACGAGCAGTACTTC	CASSLPTSGTATYEQYF	TRBD1	.	TRBV27	TRBJ2-7
TGTGCCAGCACCCCCCTCAGGGCAGGAGATGGCTACACCTTC	CASTPLRAGDGYTF	.	.	TRBV21-1	TRBJ1-2
TGTGCCAGCAGTTCCGCGAACAGGGGCACAGATACGCAGTATTTT	CASSSANRGTDTQYF	.	.	TRBV11-1	TRBJ2-3
TGTGCCTGGAGTGTGAGGGGTGGGAGGAAGCAGTACTTC	CAWSVRGGRKQYF	.	.	TRBV30	TRBJ2-7
TGTGCCAGCAGTTTCAGCGAGGGCAGTTACAATGAAAAACTGTTTTTT	CASSFSEGSYNEKLFF	.	few	TRBV28	TRBJ1-4
TGTGCCAGCTCACCTACCCGGAGTGCCCCCGGGAATGAAAAACTGTTTTTT	CASSPTRSAPGNEKLFF	.	.	TRBV18	TRBJ1-4
TGCGCCAGCAGCCAAGTAGGGCGGGACAGGGGGCGCGGGGGCAATCAGCCCCAGCATTTT	CASSQVGRDRGRGGNQPQHF	TRBD1	.	TRBV4-1	TRBJ1-5
TGTGCCACCAGCAGGACAGTATCTGGCTACACCTTC	CATSRTVSGYTF	.	once	TRBV15	TRBJ1-2
TGCGCCAGCAGCCAAGATCCGACAGGGGGATCCAAAAACATTCAGTACTTC	CASSQDPTGGSKNIQYF	TRBD1	.	TRBV4-1	TRBJ2-4
TGTGCCAGCAGCTTGGACAGCGGAGATACGCAGTATTTT	CASSLDSGDTQYF	.	.	TRBV5-6	TRBJ2-3
TGTGCCAGGTCCAGGGCGAAGAACTATGGCTACACCTTC	CARSRAKNYGYTF	.	.	TRBV6-1	TRBJ1-2
TGTGCCAGTAGTATCGGTTGGTATAGGGAGGGTCAGCCCCAGCATTTT	CASSIGWYREGQPQHF	.	.	TRBV19	TRBJ1-5
TGCGCCAGCAGTCGGCTGACAGGGTATAATTATGGCTACACCTTC	CASSRLTGYNYGYTF	TRBD1	.	TRBV23-1	TRBJ1-2
TGTGCCAGCAGTTCCGGACAGGGGGGATACTATGGCTACACCTTC	CASSSGQGGYYGYTF	TRBD1	.	TRBV7-9	TRBJ1-2
TGTGCCAGCAGCTTAGATGGCGGATCTGGGGCCAACGTCCTGACTTTC	CASSLDGGSGANVLTF	.	.	TRBV7-9	TRBJ2-6
TGCAGCGCGGACCGGGGGACAGTTCAATTCTTC	CSADRGTVQFF	.	.	TRBV29-1	TRBJ2-1
TGCGCCAGCAGCTCCACAGGGTTGAGCTCCTACGAGCAGTACTTC	CASSSTGLSSYEQYF	.	.	TRBV5-1	TRBJ2-7
TGTGCCAGTAGTAGGAGGGGAAACGGCAATCAGCCCCAGCATTTT	CASSRRGNGNQPQHF	.	.	TRBV19	TRBJ1-5
TGTGCCAGTAGTATAATCAGTGGCGGGGCCTACAATGAGCAGTTCTTC	CASSIISGGAYNEQFF	.	.	TRBV19	TRBJ2-1
TGTGCCAGCAGCTCCCCAGGTGACAGCCAAGAGACCCAGTACTTC	CASSSPGDSQETQYF	.	.	TRBV7-9	TRBJ2-5
TGTGCCAGCAGCTTGGCTAGTAGCGGGGACGGCACAGATACGCAGTATTTT	CASSLASSGDGTDTQYF	TRBD2	.	TRBV5-4	TRBJ2-3
TGTGCCAGCAGCCCAGACGGGAACTATGGCTACACCTTC	CASSPDGNYGYTF	.	.	TRBV7-2	TRBJ1-2
TGTGCCAGTAGTGTCGGGACAGGGAGTATTGGCACAGATACGCAGTATTTT	CASSVGTGSIGTDTQYF	TRBD1	.	TRBV19	TRBJ2-3
TGTGCCAGCAGTGACAGGGTTAGAGGAAACACCATATATTTT	CASSDRVRGNTIYF	.	once	TRBV2	TRBJ1-3
TGCAGTGTGGACAGGGGGGCTGAAGCTTTCTTT	CSVDRGAEAFF	TRBD1	once	TRBV29-1	TRBJ1-1
TGTGCCAGCAGGGGACAGGTTCACAGCTCCTATAATTCACCCCTCCACTTT	CASRGQVHSSYNSPLHF	TRBD1	.	TRBV7-9	TRBJ1-6
TGCGCCAGCAGCTTGTTAGGGAGCTCTGGAAACACCATATATTTT	CASSLLGSSGNTIYF	.	many	TRBV5-1	TRBJ1-3
TGTGCCAGCAGCGTAGAAGGAAGGGGCACTGAAGCTTTCTTT	CASSVEGRGTEAFF	.	.	TRBV9	TRBJ1-1
TGTGCCAGCAGCGTAGATTCTGGGCCTTACAATGAGCAGTTCTTC	CASSVDSGPYNEQFF	.	.	TRBV9	TRBJ2-1
TGCAGCGTTGCGAGGGCTGACGGTCAGCCCCAGCATTTT	CSVARADGQPQHF	.	.	TRBV29-1	TRBJ1-5
TGTGCCAGCAACTCTTGGGGCGGCTACACCTTC	CASNSWGGYTF	.	few	TRBV28	TRBJ1-2
TGTGCCAGCAGTGTTTCACAGGACAGCTCCTACGAGCAGTACTTC	CASSVSQDSSYEQYF	.	.	TRBV6-1	TRBJ2-7
TGTGCCAGCAGCCGAAGGACTTCTGCCTCCTACGAGCAGTACTTC	CASSRRTSASYEQYF	.	.	TRBV6-5	TRBJ2-7
TGTGCCAGCAGCCCATCAATGTTCTCTAGCGGGGGGCGGACAGATACGCAGTATTTT	CASSPSMFSSGGRTDTQYF	TRBD2	few	TRBV28	TRBJ2-3
TGTGCCAGTAATCCGACGGGACAGGCGGGGTATGGTCCCCAGCATTTT	CASNPTGQAGYGPQHF	TRBD1	.	TRBV19	TRBJ1-5
TGTGCCAGCAGCCAAGCGACAGGGGGCCAAGAGACCCAGTACTTC	CASSQATGGQETQYF	TRBD1	.	TRBV4-2	TRBJ2-5
TGTGCCAGTAGTATAGATCCCCAGGGGGCACGGCCCCAGCATTTT	CASSIDPQGARPQHF	TRBD1	few	TRBV19	TRBJ1-5
TGTGCCAGCAGCCGTGGAGGCTCCACAGATACGCAGTATTTT	CASSRGGSTDTQYF	.	.	TRBV7-3	TRBJ2-3